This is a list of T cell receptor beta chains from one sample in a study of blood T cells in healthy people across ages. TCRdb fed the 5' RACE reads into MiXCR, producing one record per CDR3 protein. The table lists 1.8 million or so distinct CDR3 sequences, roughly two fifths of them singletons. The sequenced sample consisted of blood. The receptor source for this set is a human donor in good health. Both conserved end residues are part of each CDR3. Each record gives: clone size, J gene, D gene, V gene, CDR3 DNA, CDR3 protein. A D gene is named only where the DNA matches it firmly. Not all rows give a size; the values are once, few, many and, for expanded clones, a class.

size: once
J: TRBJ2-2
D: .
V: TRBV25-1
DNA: TGTGCCAGCAGTGAATCGACCAGGGGAGCCGGGGAGCTGTTTTTT
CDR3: CASSESTRGAGELFF

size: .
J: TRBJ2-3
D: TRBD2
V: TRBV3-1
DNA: TGTGCCAGCAGCCAAGTAGCGGGGGGGAATTTAGATACGCAGTATTTT
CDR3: CASSQVAGGNLDTQYF

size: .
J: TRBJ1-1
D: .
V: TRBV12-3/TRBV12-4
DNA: TGTGCCAGCAGTTTACCTCTATGGACTGAAGCTTTCTTT
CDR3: CASSLPLWTEAFF

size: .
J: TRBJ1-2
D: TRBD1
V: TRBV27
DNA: TGTGCCAGCAGTTTATCGACAGGGGCGGCTCATGGCTACACCTTC
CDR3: CASSLSTGAAHGYTF

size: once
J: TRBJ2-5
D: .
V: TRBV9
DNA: TGTGCCAGCAGCCCCAGCGGGACAGGACTTCAAGAGACCCAGTACTTC
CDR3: CASSPSGTGLQETQYF

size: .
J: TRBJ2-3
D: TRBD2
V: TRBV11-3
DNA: TGTGCCAGCAGCTTAGATCCGGGGGGAGTAAATACGCAGTATTTT
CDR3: CASSLDPGGVNTQYF

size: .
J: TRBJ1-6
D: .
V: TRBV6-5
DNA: TGTGCCAGCAGCCTCGATCTCCGAGGGAATTCACCCCTCCACTTT
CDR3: CASSLDLRGNSPLHF

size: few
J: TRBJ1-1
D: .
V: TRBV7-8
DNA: TGTGCCAGCAGCTTAGCGAGGGTCGGTGAAGCTTTCTTT
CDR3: CASSLARVGEAFF

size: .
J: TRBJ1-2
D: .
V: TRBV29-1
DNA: TGCAGCGTTGAACGTGCCCTAGGAAGGGGCTACACCTTC
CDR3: CSVERALGRGYTF

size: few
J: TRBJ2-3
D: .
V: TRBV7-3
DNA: TGTGCCAGCAGCTTAAATTCAGCTAGCACAGATACGCAGTATTTT
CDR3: CASSLNSASTDTQYF

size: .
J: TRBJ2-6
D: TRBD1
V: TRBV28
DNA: TGTGCCAGCCTTGGACAGGGCGACTCTGGGGCCAACGTCCTGACTTTC
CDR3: CASLGQGDSGANVLTF

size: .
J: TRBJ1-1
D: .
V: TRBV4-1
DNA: TGCGCCAGCAGCCAAGTTCCCTTCGGAGAGACAAAGAACACTGAAGCTTTCTTT
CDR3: CASSQVPFGETKNTEAFF

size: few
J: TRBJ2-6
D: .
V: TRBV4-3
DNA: TGCGCCAGCAGCCAAGAGACAGGTTACTCAAGCTGGGCCAACGTCCTGACTTTC
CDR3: CASSQETGYSSWANVLTF

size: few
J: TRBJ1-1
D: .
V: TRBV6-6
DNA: TGTGCCAGCAGTTACCATCCCGGGAGGACTGAAGCTTTCTTT
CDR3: CASSYHPGRTEAFF

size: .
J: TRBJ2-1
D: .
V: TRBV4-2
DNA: TGTGCCAGCAGCCAAGAAGGGGTAGACAATGAGCAGTTCTTC
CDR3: CASSQEGVDNEQFF

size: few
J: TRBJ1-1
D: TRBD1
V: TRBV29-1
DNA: TGCAGCCACCGTCCCCAGGGGGCGCTTACTGAAGCTTTCTTT
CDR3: CSHRPQGALTEAFF

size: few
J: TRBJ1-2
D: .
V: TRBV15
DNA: TGTGCCACAAGAGAGGCGGGGGAACACTATGGCTACACCTTC
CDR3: CATREAGEHYGYTF

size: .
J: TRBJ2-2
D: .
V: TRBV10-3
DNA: TGTGCCATCATGGGGGGCTCGGCCGGGGAGCTGTTTTTT
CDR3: CAIMGGSAGELFF

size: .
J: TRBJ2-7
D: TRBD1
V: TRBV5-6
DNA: TGTGCCAGCAGCATCCCTTTTCCGGGACAGGGGGCCTACGAGCAGTACTTC
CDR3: CASSIPFPGQGAYEQYF

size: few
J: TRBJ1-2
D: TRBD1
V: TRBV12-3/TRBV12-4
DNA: TGTGCCTGCAGTCTCACAGGGGGATCATACGGCTACACCTTC
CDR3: CACSLTGGSYGYTF

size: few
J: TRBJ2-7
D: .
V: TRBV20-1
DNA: TGCAGTGCTAGAGACCCTTATGGGGGGCCAAACGAGCAGTACTTC
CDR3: CSARDPYGGPNEQYF

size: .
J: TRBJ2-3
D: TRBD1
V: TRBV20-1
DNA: TGCAGTGCTAGAGCCCCGGGACAGGGGGCAGATACGCAGTATTTT
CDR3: CSARAPGQGADTQYF

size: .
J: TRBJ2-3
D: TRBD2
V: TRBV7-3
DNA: TGTGCCAGCAGCCCGGGGGGAGTAGATACGCAGTATTTT
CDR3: CASSPGGVDTQYF

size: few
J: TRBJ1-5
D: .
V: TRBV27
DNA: TGTGCCAGCAGTTTATCGTCAGGGGAAGTCAATCAGCCCCAGCATTTT
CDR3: CASSLSSGEVNQPQHF

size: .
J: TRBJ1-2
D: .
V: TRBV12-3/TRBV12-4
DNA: TGTGCCAGCAGTCAACGGGGTATCCCTGGCTACACCTTC
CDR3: CASSQRGIPGYTF

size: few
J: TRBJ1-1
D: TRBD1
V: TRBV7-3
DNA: TGTGCCAGCAGCCGGACAGGGGACACGAACACTGAAGCTTTCTTT
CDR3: CASSRTGDTNTEAFF

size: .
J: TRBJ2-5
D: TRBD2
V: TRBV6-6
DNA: TGTGCCAGCAGTTACCGAGCGGGGGCCCAAGAGACCCAGTACTTC
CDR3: CASSYRAGAQETQYF

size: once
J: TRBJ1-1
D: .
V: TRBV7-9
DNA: TGTGCCAGCAGCTCATCTAGACCCCGAGGGGACACTGAAGCTTTCTTT
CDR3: CASSSSRPRGDTEAFF

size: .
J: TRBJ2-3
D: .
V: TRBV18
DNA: TGTGCCAGCTCACGCTCAGGGCTTCCAGATACGCAGTATTTT
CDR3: CASSRSGLPDTQYF

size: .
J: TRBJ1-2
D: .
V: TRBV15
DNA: TGTGCCACCAGCAGAGAGTTGCCCAGACAGAACAGAGACTATGGCTACACCTTC
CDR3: CATSRELPRQNRDYGYTF

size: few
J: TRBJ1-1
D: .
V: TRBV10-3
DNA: TGTGCCATCAGTGAACAGGGTCCTGAAGCTTTCTTT
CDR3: CAISEQGPEAFF

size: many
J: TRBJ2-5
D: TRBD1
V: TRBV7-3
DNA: TGTGCCAGCAGCCTTCTGGGACAGGGCGAGACCCAGTACTTC
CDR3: CASSLLGQGETQYF

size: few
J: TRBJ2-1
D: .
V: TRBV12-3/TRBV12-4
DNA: TGTGCCAGCAGTTCCCTACCAGGGGACCCAGAAAACAATGAGCAGTTCTTC
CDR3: CASSSLPGDPENNEQFF

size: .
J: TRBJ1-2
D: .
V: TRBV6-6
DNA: TGTGCCAGCGATTGGGGGACCGTGGCTGGCTATGGCTACACCTTC
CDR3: CASDWGTVAGYGYTF

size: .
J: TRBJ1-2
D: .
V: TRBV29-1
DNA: TGCAGCGTAAAGAAGGGGGGGGAAACGTATGGCTACACCTTC
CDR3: CSVKKGGETYGYTF

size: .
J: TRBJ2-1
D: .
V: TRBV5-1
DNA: TGCGCCAGCAGCTTGACAGGGTTGGGGAATGAGCAGTTCTTC
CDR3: CASSLTGLGNEQFF

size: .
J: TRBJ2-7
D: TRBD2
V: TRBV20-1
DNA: TGCAGTGCCGGAGAGCGGGGGCTTTCCTACGAGCAGTACTTC
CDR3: CSAGERGLSYEQYF

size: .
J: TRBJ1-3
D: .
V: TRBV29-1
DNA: TGCAGCGGTTCAAACATCGGAGGAAACACCATATATTTT
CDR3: CSGSNIGGNTIYF

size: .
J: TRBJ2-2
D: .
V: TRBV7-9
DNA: TGTGCCAGCAGCTTACATGGGGCTAACACCGGGGAGCTGTTTTTT
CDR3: CASSLHGANTGELFF

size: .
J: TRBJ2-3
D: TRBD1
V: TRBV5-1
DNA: TGCGCCAGCAGCGACCAGGGGGCTGGCACAGATGCGCAGTATTTT
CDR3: CASSDQGAGTDAQYF

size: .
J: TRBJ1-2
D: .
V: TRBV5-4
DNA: TGTGCCAGCAGCTTGGTCGGCGACAGTGCTAACTATGGCCACACCTTC
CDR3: CASSLVGDSANYGHTF

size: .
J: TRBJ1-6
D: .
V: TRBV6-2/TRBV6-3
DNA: TGTGCCAGCAGTTACCGGATGGATTCACCCCTCCACTTT
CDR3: CASSYRMDSPLHF

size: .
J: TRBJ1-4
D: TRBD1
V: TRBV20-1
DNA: TGCAGTGCGAAGACAGGGGGCTTCGAAAAACTGTTTTTT
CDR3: CSAKTGGFEKLFF

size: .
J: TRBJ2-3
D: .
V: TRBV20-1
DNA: TGCAGTGCTAGAGAACGAGGGGGTAGCACAGATACGCAGTATTTT
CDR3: CSARERGGSTDTQYF

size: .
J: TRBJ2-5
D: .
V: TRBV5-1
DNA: TGCGCCAGCAGCTTGGAAAACAGGCGGCAGGAGACCCAGTACTTC
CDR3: CASSLENRRQETQYF